The 23 T cell receptor beta chains in this list originate from one sample, sequenced in a study of technical replicates of blood from a handful of donors. This table comes from immunoSEQ multiplex PCR, and its TCRdb copy is limited to in-frame clones, with some not included. Of over 50,000 clones in the sample, approximately 89% were seen once. The specimen was PBMCs. The source is a human donor in good health. Some clones in this sample may be carry-over from other donors' samples.

The chain carries TRBV18 and TRBJ1-1; the match to TRBD1 covers 8 bases. The junction had 7 bases not matched to a gene; V was cut back by 8 bases and J by 5 bases. Germline CDR1 KGHSH, CDR2 LQKENI. The CDR3 extends over 13 amino acids. The CDR3, as DNA: TGTGCCAGCACTACCGACAGGGGAACTGAAGCTTTCTTT. Residues: CASTTDRGTEAFF.

This clone was seen once. This chain joins TRBV18 and TRBJ2-1; tentatively, D is TRBD2 (6 bases). The CDR3 consists of 15 residues. Trimming pared 2 bases from V and 5 bases from J, leaving 13 bases between. The germline V gene encodes CDR1 KGHSH and CDR2 LQKENI. This CDR3 reads CASSPWGDWDNEQFF. The DNA of the CDR3 is TGTGCCAGCTCACCATGGGGGGACTGGGACAATGAGCAGTTCTTC.

CDR3 in amino acids: CASSFPVGVAGGISYEQYF. The CDR3 DNA sequence: TGCGCCAGCAGCTTTCCTGTTGGGGTAGCGGGAGGGATTTCCTACGAGCAGTACTTC. The chain recombines TRBV5-1 with TRBJ2-7; 11 positions agree with TRBD2. The CDR3 totals 19 residues. The trim removed 2 bases at V and 1 base at J, leaving 14 bases unmatched. Germline V gene sequence: CDR1 SGHRS, CDR2 YFSETQ. The full variable domain, its missing parts supplied by reference TRBV5-1 and TRBJ2-7, is KAGVTQTPRYLIKTRGQQVTLSCSPISGHRSVSWYQQTPGQGLQFLFEYFSETQRNKGNFPGRFSGRQFSNSRSEMNVSTLELGDSALYLCASSFPVGVAGGISYEQYFGPGTRLTVT.

V gene TRBV14 combines with J gene TRBJ1-1; TRBD1 matches 7 bases. J lost 0 bases, V lost 4 bases, and 8 bases had no gene match. This CDR3 is built from 16 residues. CDR1 SGHDN and CDR2 FVKESK come from the germline V gene. The CDR3 DNA reads as TGTGCCAGCAGCCCCCGGACAGGCGTTATGAACACTGAAGCTTTCTTT. It encodes CASSPRTGVMNTEAFF.

Concerning this clone itself: One end of the junction varies from germline; a read error may be responsible. This chain joins TRBV4-3 and TRBJ2-3, with D possibly matching TRBD2 (5 bases). The CDR3 has 14 amino acids. Germline-derived CDR1 and CDR2 are LGHNA and YSLEER. In DNA, the CDR3 is TGCGCCAGCAGCGAAGACCGAGGGACAGATACGCAGTATTTT. Amino acid sequence: CASSEDRGTDTQYF.

The chain combines TRBV9 with TRBJ1-5, with TRBD1 as a possible D gene (5 bases). The CDR3 is made up of 13 amino acids. The germline V gene encodes CDR1 SGDLS and CDR2 YYNGEE. V was shortened by 1 base and J by 9 bases, with 11 bases between the two germline ends. The CDR3 sequence: CASSVQGEGPQHF. Here the CDR3 DNA reads TGTGCCAGCAGCGTACAAGGGGAAGGGCCCCAGCATTTT.

The chain joins TRBV5-4 to TRBJ1-2; the D is unclear. Germline V gene lookup returns CDR1 SGHNT and CDR2 YYREEE (reference sequence). V was trimmed by 2 bases and J by 1 base, leaving 6 bases between them. CDR3 length equals 13 residues. The CDR3 DNA is TGTGCCAGCAGCTTATTCGGTAACTATGGCTACACCTTC. Translating gives CASSLFGNYGYTF.

The CDR3 loop reads CASSSGELFF. In DNA, the CDR3 is TGTGCCAGCTCCAGCGGGGAGCTGTTTTTT. The chain links TRBV7-9 to TRBJ2-2; no firm D call. Germline-derived CDR1 and CDR2 are SEHNR and FQNEAQ (reference sequence). The CDR3 is 10 amino acids. V lost 8 bases and J 7 bases, leaving 5 bases between the germline ends.

The chain combines TRBV6-1 with TRBJ1-1; perhaps TRBD1 as D (5 bases). The CDR3 loop spans 12 amino acids. Germline CDR1 reads MNHNS; CDR2 reads SASEGT. V lost 8 bases and J 8 bases, leaving 15 bases between the germline ends. Here the CDR3 reads CASSKINREAFF. The CDR3 DNA reads TGTGCCAGCTCTAAAATAAACAGGGAAGCTTTCTTT.

The rearrangement joins TRBV30 to TRBJ1-2, with TRBD1 matching 8 bases. Trimming removed 0 bases from V and 5 bases from J; junction bases left unmatched: 2. Germline lookup yields CDR1 GTSNPN and CDR2 SVGIG (reference sequence). The CDR3 is 13 residues long. DNA of the CDR3: TGTGCCTGGAGTGTTACAGGGGGGTATGGCTACACCTTC. Translated: CAWSVTGGYGYTF.

The rearrangement uses TRBV19 and TRBJ1-3, with a tentative D call TRBD1 (6 bases). Trimming cost V 3 bases and J 10 bases, with 19 bases left between them. In germline, CDR1 is LNHDA, CDR2 SQIVND (reference sequence). The CDR3 is 15 residues long. DNA of the CDR3: TGTGCCAGTAGTATCGTTGACGGGACAATGGATACCATATATTTT. This codes for CASSIVDGTMDTIYF.

This chain joins TRBV29-1 and TRBJ2-5, with 7 bases lining up with TRBD1. The CDR3 loop spans 12 amino acids. Germline CDR1 is SQVTM and CDR2 is ANQGSEA. With V trimmed by 8 bases and J by 0 bases, 3 bases remained unmatched. CDR3 amino acids: CSTGTDQETQYF. The CDR3 DNA sequence: TGCAGCACTGGGACAGACCAAGAGACCCAGTACTTC.

The V gene is TRBV11-2, the J gene TRBJ2-4, with 7 bases that match TRBD1. CDR3 length: 15 amino acids. Unmatched junction bases numbered 9, after V lost 2 bases and J lost 8 bases. Germline V gives CDR1 SGHAT, CDR2 FQNNGV. CDR3 DNA sequence: TGTGCCAGCAGCTTATTTACAGGGGTTGGGGACATTCAGTACTTC. Protein: CASSLFTGVGDIQYF.

The chain couples TRBV5-6 to TRBJ2-1; unclear D gene. V lost 3 bases and J 0 bases, leaving 13 bases between the germline ends. CDR3 size: 16 residues. Germline loops: CDR1 SGHDT, CDR2 YYEEEE. The DNA for the CDR3 is TGTGCCAGCAGCTCCCCCTACTCGAGCTCCTACAATGAGCAGTTCTTC. Protein: CASSSPYSSSYNEQFF.

The rearrangement uses TRBV5-4 and TRBJ2-7, with D possibly TRBD1 on 5 matching bases. Trimming shortened V by 0 bases and J by 0 bases, and 22 bases separated the two germline ends. Germline lookup yields CDR1 SGHNT and CDR2 YYREEE (reference sequence). The CDR3 contains 19 residues. CDR3 nucleotides: TGTGCCAGCAGCTTGGGGGCTTTCGGTGTCCCCAGGGACTCCTACGAGCAGTACTTC. It encodes CASSLGAFGVPRDSYEQYF. Supplemented by reference TRBV5-4 and TRBJ2-7, the full variable domain reads ETGVTQSPTHLIKTRGQQVTLRCSSQSGHNTVSWYQQALGQGPQFIFQYYREEENGRGNFPPRFSGLQFPNYSSELNVNALELDDSALYLCASSLGAFGVPRDSYEQYFGPGTRLTVT.

This chain uses TRBV2 with TRBJ2-7, with 9 bases that match TRBD2. Germline values: CDR1 SNHLY, CDR2 FYNNEI. The CDR3 has 17 amino acids. V lost 6 bases, J lost 5 bases, and 17 bases stayed unmatched. The CDR3 sequence is CASRPSRLAVLHHEQYF. The CDR3 bases are TGTGCCAGCAGACCAAGCCGACTAGCGGTACTTCACCACGAGCAGTACTTC.

The genes are TRBV7-2 and TRBJ2-7; 7 nucleotides match TRBD2. Germline V gene sequence: CDR1 SGHTA, CDR2 FQGNSA. This CDR3 has 15 amino acids. V was clipped by 4 bases and J by 4 bases; unmatched bases: 10. The CDR3 protein is CASSSPGGLIYEQYF. DNA for the CDR3: TGTGCCAGCAGCTCCCCGGGAGGACTGATATACGAGCAGTACTTC.

J is TRBJ1-2 and V is TRBV5-4, with D maybe TRBD1 (6 bases). Trimming shortened V by 4 bases and J by 3 bases, and 13 bases separated the two germline ends. Germline values: CDR1 SGHNT, CDR2 YYREEE (reference sequence). The CDR3 is 14 residues long. CDR3 sequence (DNA): TGTGCCAGCAGCCGGGGTGGGGGCGACTATGGCTACACCTTC. It yields the protein CASSRGGGDYGYTF.

The rearrangement joins TRBV7-2 to TRBJ2-3; no firm D call. The V and J ends lost 3 bases and 2 bases respectively, with 15 bases between them. CDR1 SGHTA and CDR2 FQGNSA come from the germline V gene. This CDR3 has 16 residues. This CDR3 is CASSFLGPEFTDTQYF. The CDR3 DNA is TGTGCCAGCAGCTTCTTGGGCCCCGAATTCACAGATACGCAGTATTTT.

This chain joins TRBV11-2 and TRBJ2-7; 7 nucleotides line up with TRBD2. Germline assignment: CDR1 SGHAT and CDR2 FQNNGV. The CDR3 runs to 15 residues. V lost 5 bases to trimming and J lost 0 bases; unmatched junction nucleotides: 7. CDR3 amino acids: CASSQSGKSSYEQYF. The CDR3 DNA reads TGTGCCAGCAGCCAGAGCGGGAAGAGCTCCTACGAGCAGTACTTC. Full variable domain (outside the CDR3, taken from reference TRBV11-2 and TRBJ2-7): EAGVAQSPRYKIIEKRQSVAFWCNPISGHATLYWYQQILGQGPKLLIQFQNNGVVDDSQLPKDRFSAERLKGVDSTLKIQPAKLEDSAVYLCASSQSGKSSYEQYFGPGTRLTVT.

In its sample, this clone was seen a few times. This rearrangement joins TRBV6-5 to TRBJ2-7, with D unresolved. The CDR3 is 14 amino acids. Germline V gene lookup returns CDR1 MNHEY and CDR2 SVGAGI. The V end was cut by 6 bases, the J end by 5 bases, with 17 bases between. CDR3: CASRLIVGHNEQYF. The CDR3 nucleotides read TGTGCCAGCAGGCTTATCGTGGGCCATAACGAGCAGTACTTC.

V and J are TRBV5-4 and TRBJ1-2; D is unresolved. CDR1 SGHNT and CDR2 YYREEE come from the germline V gene (reference sequence). This CDR3 is 14 amino acids long. V lost 0 bases to trimming and J lost 3 bases, with 9 bases between them. The DNA for the CDR3 is TGTGCCAGCAGCTTGGGGGCTGGGTACTATGGCTACACCTTC. This sequence encodes CASSLGAGYYGYTF.

The V call is TRBV7-6, the J call TRBJ2-5; D unclear. Deletions cut 1 base from V and 5 bases from J, with 11 bases between. CDR3 length: 14 amino acids. Germline V gene lookup returns CDR1 SGHVS and CDR2 FNYEAQ. Here the CDR3 reads CASSLGDSLETQYF. The DNA of the CDR3 is TGTGCCAGCAGCTTAGGAGATAGCTTGGAGACCCAGTACTTC.